This entry features one TCR beta chain sequence. This sample is part of a study of blood T cell repertoires in COVID-19. TCRdb's copy holds only in-frame clones and misses some; the assay was immunoSEQ multiplex PCR. The table lists 300,000 to 400,000 clones, approximately 85% of them singletons. The ends were cut back, 0 bases at V and 0 bases at J, with 10 bases in the middle. Germline V CDR1 and CDR2: SGDLS, YYNGEE. This CDR3 contains 17 residues. The chain has TRBV9 and TRBJ1-6, with D hard to call. The source is a human donor in a cohort sampled during active COVID-19. Sequencing used peripheral blood. CDR3: CASSVAVQSSYNSPLHF. The CDR3 bases are TGTGCCAGCAGCGTAGCAGTTCAAAGCTCCTATAATTCACCCCTCCACTTT.